The 27 T cell receptor beta chains below all came from one sample that was sequenced in a study of shared clonotypes between healthy human individuals. Libraries were prepared by immunoSEQ multiplex PCR; TCRdb keeps only in-frame clonotypes and omits some of them. The sample contains roughly 2,000,000 clones, about 95% of which appear only once. CD45RO-negative, CCR7-positively selected cells formed the naive CD8 fraction, excluding terminally differentiated effector memory CD45RA+ cells. The sample was naive CD8+ T cells sorted from blood. Source of these receptors: a young man in good health.

The chain carries TRBV10-1 and TRBJ2-2; unclear D gene. CDR3 length: 13 amino acids. Trimming removed 5 bases from V and 7 bases from J, with 11 bases in between. The V gene's germline CDR1 is WNHNN and CDR2 SYGVQD (reference sequence). CDR3 in DNA: TGCGCCAGCAGTCCGGACCCTAGCGGGGAGCTGTTTTTT. The encoded protein is CASSPDPSGELFF.

The V gene is TRBV4-1, the J gene TRBJ2-5; D not resolved. Trimming took 0 bases from V and 5 from J, leaving 19 bases between them. This CDR3 is 17 amino acids long. CDR1 is MGHRA and CDR2 is YSYEKL in the germline V gene. For the CDR3, the DNA is TGCGCCAGCAGCCAAGATCTCCCTAGTCGTCTTTCGGAGACCCAGTACTTC. Translated, it gives CASSQDLPSRLSETQYF.

With respect to this clone: Other DNA sequences in the sample encode the same CDR3. V and J are TRBV7-9 and TRBJ2-2, with D maybe TRBD1 (5 bases). The CDR3 consists of 14 residues. Trimming removed 1 base from V and 3 bases from J, with 6 bases in between. The germline gives CDR1 SEHNR, CDR2 FQNEAQ (reference sequence). For the CDR3, the DNA is TGTGCCAGCAGCTTAGTAGGGGACACCGGGGAGCTGTTTTTT. Its translation is CASSLVGDTGELFF.

This sequence joins TRBV9 and TRBJ2-1; D is perhaps TRBD2 (7 bases). This CDR3 has 15 residues. CDR1 is SGDLS and CDR2 is YYNGEE in the germline V gene. V lost 5 bases and J 2 bases, leaving 14 bases between the germline ends. CDR3 sequence (DNA): TGTGCCAGCAGTGAGGGGGGGCTACCCTACAATGAGCAGTTCTTC. This encodes CASSEGGLPYNEQFF.

This chain joins TRBV5-4 and TRBJ2-7, with D perhaps TRBD2 (6 bases). Germline lookup yields CDR1 SGHNT and CDR2 YYREEE (reference sequence). V gave up 0 bases and J gave up 2 bases, with 9 bases separating them. CDR3 size: 14 residues. The CDR3 region has the DNA TGTGCCAGCAGCTTGGGAGGGGAGGCCTACGAGCAGTACTTC. Amino acid sequence: CASSLGGEAYEQYF.

The chain employs TRBV10-1 and TRBJ2-3; unclear D gene. The germline CDR1 and CDR2 sequences are WNHNN and SYGVQD (reference sequence). There are 14 residues in the CDR3. Trimming removed 3 bases from V and 0 bases from J, with 7 bases in between. The CDR3 sequence is CASSDPVSTDTQYF. The CDR3 DNA reads TGCGCCAGCAGTGATCCAGTCAGCACAGATACGCAGTATTTT.

The chain recombines TRBV2 with TRBJ2-2; D remains unclear. From germline, CDR1 is SNHLY and CDR2 FYNNEI. This CDR3 has 14 residues. V was clipped by 5 bases and J by 4 bases, with 11 bases between them. The CDR3 DNA follows: TGTGCCAGCAGTTTTAGTTGGGGCACCGGGGAGCTGTTTTTT. It translates to CASSFSWGTGELFF.

This chain links TRBV15 with TRBJ2-2, with TRBD1 matching 10 bases. The CDR3 runs 17 residues. Per germline, CDR1 LNHNV and CDR2 YYDKDF (reference sequence). With V trimmed by 5 bases and J by 5 bases, 11 bases remained unmatched. As DNA, the CDR3 is TGTGCCACCAGCGCTCTTCCCCGGGACAGGGGTACCGGGGAGCTGTTTTTT. This sequence encodes CATSALPRDRGTGELFF.

The V and J genes are TRBV6-6 and TRBJ2-1, with TRBD2 identical over 7 bases. The V segment lost 4 bases and the J segment 5 bases; nucleotides outside the gene matches: 8. This CDR3 region has 15 residues. CDR1 and CDR2 from the germline V gene are MNHNY and SVGAGI (reference sequence). CDR3 sequence (DNA): TGTGCCAGCAGTTCCCGGAGCGGGGCGGACAATGAGCAGTTCTTC. Amino acid sequence: CASSSRSGADNEQFF.

The rearrangement uses TRBV6-6 and TRBJ2-1, with 10 bases fitting TRBD1. The CDR3 is made up of 15 amino acids. Per the germline V gene, CDR1 is MNHNY and CDR2 is SVGAGI (reference sequence). Unmatched junction bases numbered 6, after V lost 6 bases and J lost 4 bases. In DNA, the CDR3 is TGTGCCAGCAGATTCGGACAGGGGGGGTACAATGAGCAGTTCTTC. Protein product: CASRFGQGGYNEQFF.

The chain carries TRBV9 and TRBJ2-7, with TRBD2 matching over 9 bases. CDR1 SGDLS and CDR2 YYNGEE come from the germline V gene. The junction had 10 bases not matched to a gene; V was cut back by 4 bases and J by 5 bases. The CDR3 runs to 15 residues. CDR3 in amino acids: CASSFTSGPLHEQYF. CDR3 coding DNA: TGTGCCAGCAGCTTCACTAGCGGGCCCCTTCACGAGCAGTACTTC.

The rearrangement uses TRBV28 and TRBJ2-3; 9 bases line up with TRBD2. Germline lookup yields CDR1 MDHEN and CDR2 SYDVKM. The CDR3 length is 16 residues. V gave up 1 base and J gave up 5 bases; unmatched junction bases: 7. CDR3 coding DNA: TGTGCCAGCAGTTTATTGGTAGCGGGGGTTGGAGATACGCAGTATTTT. It codes for CASSLLVAGVGDTQYF.

The genes are TRBV5-1 and TRBJ2-7, with D unclear. This CDR3 has 12 amino acids. Germline V lookup: CDR1 SGHRS, CDR2 YFSETQ. V was cut by 4 bases and J by 6 bases, with 11 bases left in between. The CDR3 sequence: CASSPERTEQYF. The CDR3 nucleotides are TGCGCCAGCAGCCCGGAACGTACCGAGCAGTACTTC.

The V gene is TRBV13, the J gene TRBJ1-3; D gene uncertain. Trimming cost V 5 bases and J 9 bases, with 8 bases left between them. The germline CDR1 and CDR2 sequences are PRHDT and FYEKMQ (reference sequence). The CDR3 consists of 11 residues. The CDR3 coding sequence is TGTGCCAGCAGCGTAAATTCCACCATATATTTT. Its protein is CASSVNSTIYF.

The chain has TRBV5-6 and TRBJ1-1; TRBD1 matches at 8 bases. The CDR3 is 16 residues long. V shed 0 bases and J 10 bases; nucleotides not matched to a gene: 14. Germline assignment: CDR1 SGHDT and CDR2 YYEEEE. CDR3 loop: CASSLGLAGGYLVAFF. CDR3 nucleotides: TGTGCCAGCAGCTTGGGGCTCGCAGGGGGCTATCTTGTAGCTTTCTTT.

The chain has TRBV4-1 and TRBJ2-1; TRBD1 is a possible D gene (6 bases). The CDR3 extends over 16 amino acids. V shed 1 base and J shed 5 bases, with 15 bases lying between them. From germline, CDR1 is MGHRA and CDR2 YSYEKL. The CDR3, as DNA: TGCGCCAGCAGCCAAGCCCCAGGGACACCAGACAATGAGCAGTTCTTC. This gives the protein CASSQAPGTPDNEQFF.

This clone was detected only a few times. The chain combines TRBV6-5 with TRBJ2-2; unclear D gene. The germline V and J ends were trimmed by 5 bases and 3 bases, with 4 bases remaining between them. The V gene's germline CDR1 is MNHEY and CDR2 SVGAGI. The CDR3 totals 12 residues. The DNA for the CDR3 is TGTGCCAGCAGTCCCTACACCGGGGAGCTGTTTTTT. It yields the protein CASSPYTGELFF.

The chain employs TRBV9 and TRBJ2-7; 7 nucleotides match TRBD1. The germline V gene encodes CDR1 SGDLS and CDR2 YYNGEE. The J segment lost 2 bases and the V segment lost 4 bases, leaving 15 bases of the junction unmatched. The CDR3 covers 17 residues. The CDR3 DNA is TGTGCCAGCAGCCCCCCTGACAGGGAACGGGCTACCTACGAGCAGTACTTC. This translates into CASSPPDRERATYEQYF.

This chain uses TRBV27 with TRBJ2-1; 9 bases map to TRBD2. J lost 8 bases, V lost 4 bases, and 12 bases had no gene match. The CDR3 is made up of 16 amino acids. The V gene's germline CDR1 is MNHEY and CDR2 SMNVEV (reference sequence). The DNA of the CDR3 is TGTGCCAGCAGTTATGGGACTAGCTTGGGTTCGGATGAGCAGTTCTTC. This encodes CASSYGTSLGSDEQFF.

The sample holds one count of this clone. This rearrangement joins TRBV7-9 to TRBJ2-1; D might be TRBD2 (6 bases). Trimming cost V 4 bases and J 1 base, with 11 bases left between them. The CDR3 is 15 amino acids. The germline V gene encodes CDR1 SEHNR and CDR2 FQNEAQ (reference sequence). CDR3 in amino acids: CASSSPGGSYNEQFF. In DNA, the CDR3 is TGTGCCAGCAGCTCTCCCGGGGGTTCCTACAATGAGCAGTTCTTC.

This clone appeared a single time. The same CDR3 is also encoded by other DNA sequences in this sample. The V gene is TRBV28, the J gene TRBJ2-7; D may be TRBD1 (6 bases). Looked up from germline, CDR1 is MDHEN and CDR2 is SYDVKM. The germline V and J ends were trimmed by 5 bases and 4 bases, with 9 bases remaining between them. The CDR3 contains 12 residues. The CDR3 loop reads CASSPDSYEQYF. The CDR3, as DNA: TGTGCCAGCAGTCCGGACAGTTACGAGCAGTACTTC.

J is TRBJ2-2 and V is TRBV11-2; 7 bases map to TRBD2. With 5 bases clipped from V and 3 bases from J, the junction kept 9 bases outside the gene matches. This CDR3 contains 16 residues. Germline V gene data show CDR1 as SGHAT and CDR2 as FQNNGV. The CDR3 protein is CASSPSWAGDTGELFF. The CDR3 DNA reads as TGTGCCAGCAGCCCTAGTTGGGCGGGGGACACCGGGGAGCTGTTTTTT.

The chain has TRBV28 and TRBJ2-5; D is possibly TRBD2 (6 bases). The germline V gene has CDR1 MDHEN and CDR2 SYDVKM. The V end lost 8 bases, the J end lost 7 bases, and 20 bases lay between the germline ends. This CDR3 has 14 amino acids. The CDR3 DNA sequence: TGTGCCAGCCAGGGTGGGACTCCTCGCGGGACCCAGTACTTC. Its protein product is CASQGGTPRGTQYF.

The chain is built from TRBV7-9 and TRBJ2-5, with unresolved D. CDR1 and CDR2 (germline): SEHNR, FQNEAQ (reference sequence). This CDR3 region has 11 residues. V dropped 3 bases and J dropped 9 bases, with 8 bases sitting between them. In DNA form, the CDR3 reads TGTGCCAGCAGCTTTGAGGTGGCCCAGTACTTC. Amino acids: CASSFEVAQYF.

The rearrangement joins TRBV7-3 to TRBJ2-7; TRBD1 agrees at 8 bases. Looked up from germline, CDR1 is SGHTA and CDR2 is FQGTGA. The CDR3 consists of 15 residues. With 2 bases clipped from V and 2 bases from J, the junction kept 5 bases outside the gene matches. The DNA of the CDR3 is TGTGCCAGCAGCTTAGCGCAGGGGGCGACCTACGAGCAGTACTTC. The encoded protein is CASSLAQGATYEQYF.

CDR3 nucleotides: TGCGCCAGCAGCCAAGTAGGGACAGGGGAGCAGCCCCAGCATTTT. This codes for CASSQVGTGEQPQHF. The rearrangement links TRBV4-1 to TRBJ1-5; 10 bases fit TRBD1. V dropped 1 base and J dropped 7; count of bases not matched to a gene: 4. This CDR3 comprises 15 residues. CDR1 is MGHRA, CDR2 YSYEKL, per germline.

To note about this clone: Other DNA sequences in this sample translate to the same CDR3. The chain employs TRBV28 and TRBJ2-5, with 10 nucleotides matching TRBD1. The V gene end was trimmed by 3 bases and the J gene end by 5 bases; junction bases not matched to a gene: 0. From germline, CDR1 is MDHEN and CDR2 SYDVKM. This CDR3 has 13 amino acids. DNA of the CDR3: TGTGCCAGCAGTTTGACAGGGGGCGAGACCCAGTACTTC. Its protein product is CASSLTGGETQYF.